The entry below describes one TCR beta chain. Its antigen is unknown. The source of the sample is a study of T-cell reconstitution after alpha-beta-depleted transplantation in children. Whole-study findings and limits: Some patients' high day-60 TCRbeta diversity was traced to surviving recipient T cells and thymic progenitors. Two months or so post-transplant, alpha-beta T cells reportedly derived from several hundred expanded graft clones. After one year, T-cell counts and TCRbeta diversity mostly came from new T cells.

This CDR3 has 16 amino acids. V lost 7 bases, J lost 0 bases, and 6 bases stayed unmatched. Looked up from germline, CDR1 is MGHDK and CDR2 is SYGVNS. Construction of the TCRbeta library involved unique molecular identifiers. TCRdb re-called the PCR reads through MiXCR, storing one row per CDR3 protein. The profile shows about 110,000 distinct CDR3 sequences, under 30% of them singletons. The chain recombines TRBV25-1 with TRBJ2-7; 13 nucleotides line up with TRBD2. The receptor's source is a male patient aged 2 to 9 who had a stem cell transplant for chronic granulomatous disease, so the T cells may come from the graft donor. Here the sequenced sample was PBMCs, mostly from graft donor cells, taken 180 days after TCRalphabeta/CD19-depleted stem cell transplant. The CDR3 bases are TGTGCCAGCATGGGGACTAGCGGGGCTACCTCCTACGAGCAGTACTTC. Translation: CASMGTSGATSYEQYF.